Following are 27 T cell receptor beta chains from one sample sequenced in a study of metastatic and nonmetastatic thyroid tumors. TCRdb reprocessed the PCR reads using MiXCR. Of 35,000 to 50,000 clones listed, roughly 31% are singletons. Prior to thyroid surgery, none of the patients had received any treatment. The sequenced material came from blood. These receptors all come from a male donor with papillary thyroid cancer or a benign thyroid nodule (not recorded which). Some clones in this sample may be carry-over from other donors' samples.

The sample holds a few counts of this clone. The chain employs TRBV3-1 and TRBJ1-2, with no clear D. Trimming pared 0 bases from V and 10 bases from J, leaving 12 bases between. The CDR3 totals 13 residues. Germline V gene data show CDR1 as LGHDT and CDR2 as YNNKEL (reference sequence). CDR3 DNA: TGTGCCAGCAGCCAAGATTTGGACCGCTTCTACACCTTC. Translating it yields CASSQDLDRFYTF.

For this clone: A much larger clone lies a single base off, so this may be a read error. The chain combines TRBV29-1 with TRBJ2-5; 7 nucleotides align to TRBD2. This CDR3 spans 15 amino acids. The V gene's germline CDR1 is SQVTM and CDR2 ANQGSEA. V lost 4 bases, J lost 7 bases, and 15 bases stayed unmatched. CDR3 sequence reads: CSVVLHRGVPGTQYF. CDR3 DNA sequence: TGCAGCGTTGTACTTCATCGGGGGGTACCGGGGACCCAGTACTTC.

The chain combines TRBV28 with TRBJ1-2; TRBD1 agrees at 10 bases. J was trimmed by 6 bases and V by 6 bases; bases with no gene match: 4. Germline CDR1 is MDHEN and CDR2 is SYDVKM. This CDR3 has 13 residues. CDR3 in amino acids: CASRGGTGDGYTF. DNA of the CDR3: TGTGCCAGCAGGGGGGGGACAGGGGATGGCTACACCTTC.

This clone was observed a few times. V gene TRBV28 combines with J gene TRBJ2-7; TRBD1 matches 9 bases. Trimming removed 5 bases from V and 3 bases from J; junction bases left unmatched: 5. Germline CDR1 MDHEN, CDR2 SYDVKM. The CDR3 loop spans 14 amino acids. The CDR3 DNA is TGTGCCAGCAGTCTATCGGGACAGGGCTACGAGCAGTACTTC. Translated, it gives CASSLSGQGYEQYF.

The table lists this clone with many counts. The rearrangement links TRBV19 to TRBJ2-1, with D perhaps TRBD2 (6 bases). This CDR3 region has 12 residues. V was cut by 9 bases and J by 4 bases, with 10 bases left in between. The germline V gene has CDR1 LNHDA and CDR2 SQIVND (reference sequence). CDR3 bases: TGTGCCAGCCGGGACTTTTACAATGAGCAGTTCTTC. This gives the protein CASRDFYNEQFF.

The gene calls are TRBV18 and TRBJ1-3; 12 positions match TRBD1. Germline V gene sequence: CDR1 KGHSH, CDR2 LQKENI. This CDR3 is 12 amino acids long. V trimming: 3 bases; J trimming: 15 bases; junction bases outside the gene matches: 3. CDR3 in DNA: TGTGCCAGCTCACCGCCGGGACAGGGGGCATATTTT. Residues: CASSPPGQGAYF.

With respect to this clone: At one end, the junction sequence differs from germline, possibly due to a read error. The V and J genes are TRBV15 and TRBJ2-3, with TRBD2 matching over 10 bases. Germline assignment: CDR1 LNHNV and CDR2 YYDKDF (reference sequence). This CDR3 is 14 amino acids long. CDR3 DNA sequence: TGTGCCACTGGAGCGGGGGGGCCTTCATATACTCAGTATTTT. Translated: CATGAGGPSYTQYF.

By share, this clone ranks as medium-sized. The chain employs TRBV20-1 and TRBJ1-2; 8 bases line up with TRBD1. This CDR3 contains 13 residues. Germline CDR1 is DFQATT and CDR2 is SNEGSKA (reference sequence). V trimming: 5 bases; J trimming: 14 bases; junction bases outside the gene matches: 16. The CDR3, as DNA: TGCAGTGCTCAGAACCGGGACAGGAGGTCGGATACCTTC. Translating gives CSAQNRDRRSDTF.

Worth noting for this clone: The CDR3 end shows no conserved phenylalanine or tryptophan, and so a read error is likely. The rearrangement uses TRBV2 and TRBJ1-6, with a weak D call TRBD1 (5 bases). The CDR3 is made up of 13 amino acids. Germline loops: CDR1 SNHLY, CDR2 FYNNEI. CDR3 coding DNA: TGTGCCAGCAAAGGGGACGGGAATTCACCACTCCACCTT. It is translated as CASKGDGNSPLHL.

This clone was seen just once. At one end, the junction sequence differs from germline, possibly due to a read error. The chain has TRBV7-9 and TRBJ2-7; the D is unclear. CDR1 is SEHNR, CDR2 FQNEAQ, per germline (reference sequence). The CDR3 contains 13 residues. The CDR3, as DNA: TGTGCCATCAGCACAGCCGAAGGGATCGAGCAGTACTTC. Translating gives CAISTAEGIEQYF.

This clone is termed medium-sized. The chain employs TRBV18 and TRBJ2-2; D possibly corresponds to TRBD1 (6 bases). Germline CDR1 and CDR2: KGHSH and LQKENI. The CDR3 loop spans 15 amino acids. V dropped 3 bases and J dropped 6 bases, with 14 bases sitting between them. The CDR3 DNA is TGTGCCAGCTCACCCGTCCCGGGACATCCCGGGGAGCTGTTTTTT. Encoded protein: CASSPVPGHPGELFF.

This clone is deemed medium-sized. This chain uses TRBV6-1 with TRBJ1-2, with D perhaps TRBD1 (6 bases). The V end lost 5 bases, the J end lost 8 bases, and 12 bases lay between the germline ends. Germline CDR1 reads MNHNS; CDR2 reads SASEGT. The CDR3 is 12 residues long. The CDR3 bases are TGTGCCAGCAGTTCCAACAGGGAAGGCTACACCTTC. Translation gives CASSSNREGYTF.

The chain joins TRBV20-1 to TRBJ2-7; 10 nucleotides match TRBD2. Germline V CDR1 and CDR2: DFQATT, SNEGSKA (reference sequence). The CDR3 is 13 residues long. Trimming cost V 5 bases and J 5 bases; bases outside gene matches: 6. For the CDR3, the DNA is TGCAGTGCTGAAGCGGGAGGGCCAGACGAGCAGTACTTC. It is translated as CSAEAGGPDEQYF.

V and J are TRBV7-9 and TRBJ2-7; D is unclear. CDR3 length equals 13 residues. V lost 5 bases, J lost 4 bases, and 12 bases lay in between. The germline gives CDR1 SEHNR, CDR2 FQNEAQ (reference sequence). CDR3 nucleotides: TGTGCCAGCAGCACCACGGAAACATACGAGCAGTACTTC. This translates into CASSTTETYEQYF.

This clone appeared many times. Given a much more abundant clone one base away, this may be a read error. This CDR3 fails to terminate in the conserved phenylalanine or tryptophan, so it likely reflects a read error. V and J are TRBV10-3 and TRBJ1-1, with unresolved D. Trimming left V 4 bases short and J 1 base short, with 7 bases between. CDR1 ENHRY and CDR2 SYGVKD come from the germline V gene. There are 13 residues in the CDR3. In DNA, the CDR3 is TGTGCCATCAGTGGTGCAGGGAACACTGAAGCTTTCTCT. The encoded protein is CAISGAGNTEAFS.

V usage is TRBV7-9 and J usage is TRBJ2-3, with D unresolved. The CDR3 length is 14 residues. Trimming removed 8 bases from V and 1 base from J, with 13 bases in between. Per germline, CDR1 SEHNR and CDR2 FQNEAQ (reference sequence). For the CDR3, the DNA is TGTGCCAGCGGGTCCTTTGTCGGCACAGATACGCAGTATTTT. Translated, it gives CASGSFVGTDTQYF.

J is TRBJ1-5 and V is TRBV30, with a possible D match to TRBD1 (5 bases). Trimming left V 5 bases short and J 3 bases short, with 11 bases between. The CDR3 spans 13 residues. The germline V gene has CDR1 GTSNPN and CDR2 SVGIG (reference sequence). The CDR3 DNA reads TGTGCCTGGTCCAGGGTTTTCAATCAGCCCCAGCATTTT. It encodes CAWSRVFNQPQHF.

V is TRBV27 and J is TRBJ2-2; the D gene could be TRBD1 or TRBD2 (5 bases each). V was trimmed by 6 bases and J by 7 bases, leaving 24 bases between them. The CDR3 contains 17 residues. Germline V gene sequence: CDR1 MNHEY, CDR2 SMNVEV (reference sequence). CDR3 DNA: TGTGCCAGCAGGCAGGGAAGCGGTAGTACCCTAGGCGGGGAGCTGTTTTTT. Its translation is CASRQGSGSTLGGELFF.

The V and J genes are TRBV7-2 and TRBJ1-1, with D perhaps matching TRBD1 (5 bases). Germline values: CDR1 SGHTA, CDR2 FQGNSA. This CDR3 contains 15 residues. V lost 4 bases and J 1 base, leaving 13 bases between the germline ends. CDR3 loop: CASSSDIHRNTEAFF. The CDR3 coding sequence is TGTGCCAGCAGCTCGGACATCCACAGGAACACTGAAGCTTTCTTT.

This clone showed up many times. This sequence joins TRBV30 and TRBJ1-1; the D gene is possibly TRBD1 (6 bases). Germline values: CDR1 GTSNPN, CDR2 SVGIG (reference sequence). The CDR3 runs to 13 residues. V lost 0 bases to trimming and J lost 9 bases, with 14 bases between them. CDR3 region: CAWSVHQDSQAFF. As DNA, the CDR3 is TGTGCCTGGAGTGTCCACCAGGACAGCCAAGCTTTCTTT.

This clone was seen ten or more times. The V call is TRBV12-3 or TRBV12-4, the J call TRBJ2-5; no clear D. The V end was cut by 3 bases, the J end by 5 bases, with 4 bases between. The CDR3 contains 11 residues. CDR3 nucleotide sequence: TGTGCCAGCAGTTTGCAGGAGACCCAGTACTTC. It yields the protein CASSLQETQYF.

In this sample, this clone is medium-sized. Written as DNA, the CDR3 is TGCAGTGCTAGAGATATGACTAGCGGGGGGCCGCACGTCTACGAGCAGTACTTC. The encoded protein is CSARDMTSGGPHVYEQYF. The genes are TRBV20-1 and TRBJ2-7; 13 nucleotides match TRBD2. J gave up 3 bases and V 0 bases, and 11 bases lay outside the gene matches. Germline lookup yields CDR1 DFQATT and CDR2 SNEGSKA (reference sequence). CDR3 size: 18 residues.

About this clone: The conserved closing phenylalanine or tryptophan is absent in this CDR3, likely reflecting a read error. This chain links TRBV6-1 with TRBJ1-5; D unclear. CDR1 is MNHNS, CDR2 SASEGT, per germline. The CDR3 extends over 13 amino acids. The CDR3 DNA sequence: TGTGCCAGCAGGAAAGTTTGGAATCAGACCCAGCATTCT. This sequence encodes CASRKVWNQTQHS.

The genes are TRBV20-1 and TRBJ2-5; D remains unclear. Germline V CDR1 and CDR2: DFQATT, SNEGSKA (reference sequence). The CDR3 is 8 residues long. The CDR3 reads CSLGTQYF. The CDR3 nucleotides read TGCAGCTTGGGTACCCAGTACTTC.

This chain connects TRBV20-1 to TRBJ1-5; TRBD1 is a possible D gene (6 bases). Deletions cut 6 bases from V and 0 bases from J, with 15 bases between. This CDR3 region has 15 residues. Germline assignment: CDR1 DFQATT and CDR2 SNEGSKA (reference sequence). This chain's CDR3 is CSAFSRTDSNQPQHF. Here the CDR3 DNA reads TGCAGTGCCTTTTCAAGGACAGATAGCAATCAGCCCCAGCATTTT.

This clone was found once. At one end the junction does not follow the germline gene, possibly because of a read error. V and J are TRBV20-1 and TRBJ2-3; TRBD1 agrees at 7 bases. The CDR3 sequence is 13 residues long. From germline, CDR1 is DFQATT and CDR2 SNEGSKA (reference sequence). This CDR3 is CSRNTKGADMQYF. The CDR3 DNA reads TGCAGTCGCAACACCAAGGGGGCAGATATGCAGTATTTT.

This clone was recorded a few times. This chain links TRBV4-1 with TRBJ2-5, with D uncertain. Germline CDR1 MGHRA, CDR2 YSYEKL. Trimming removed 2 bases at V and 7 bases at J, with 11 bases between. The CDR3 is 13 amino acids. This chain's CDR3 is CASSQTGLGTQYF. For the CDR3, the DNA is TGCGCCAGCAGCCAAACCGGATTGGGGACCCAGTACTTC.